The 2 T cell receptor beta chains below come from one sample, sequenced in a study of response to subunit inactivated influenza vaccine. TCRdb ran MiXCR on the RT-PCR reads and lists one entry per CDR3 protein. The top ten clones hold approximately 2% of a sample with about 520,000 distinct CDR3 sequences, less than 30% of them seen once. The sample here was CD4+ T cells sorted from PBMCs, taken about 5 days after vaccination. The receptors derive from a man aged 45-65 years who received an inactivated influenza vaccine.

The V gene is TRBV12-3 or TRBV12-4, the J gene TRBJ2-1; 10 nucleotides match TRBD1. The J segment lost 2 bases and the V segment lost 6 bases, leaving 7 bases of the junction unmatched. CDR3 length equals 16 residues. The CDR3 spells CASSRTGTGAYNEQFF. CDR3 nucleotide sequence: TGTGCCAGCAGCCGGACCGGGACAGGGGCCTACAATGAGCAGTTCTTC.

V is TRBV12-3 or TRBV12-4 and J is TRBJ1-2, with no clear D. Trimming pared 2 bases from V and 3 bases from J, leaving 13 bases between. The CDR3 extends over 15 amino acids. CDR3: CASSLRSLRDYGYTF. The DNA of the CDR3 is TGTGCCAGCAGTTTAAGGTCTCTTAGGGACTATGGCTACACCTTC.